This T cell receptor (beta chain) stems from a study of T-cell reconstitution after alpha-beta-depleted transplantation in children. This clonotype was detected ten times or more. During its preparation, the TCRbeta library received unique molecular identifiers. TCRdb redid the calling of the PCR reads with MiXCR, one entry per CDR3 protein. The data hold about 610,000 distinct CDR3 sequences, with roughly 10% observed a single time. Germline CDR1 and CDR2: KGHSH and LQKENI. The CDR3 loop spans 14 amino acids. Trimming pared 2 bases from V and 2 bases from J, leaving 8 bases between. The receptor's source is a human donor who donated a stem cell graft to a child with acute myeloid leukemia. The input for sequencing was PBMCs from the stem cell graft donor, taken from the stem cell graft. V is TRBV18 and J is TRBJ2-3, with D perhaps matching TRBD2 (5 bases). The CDR3 reads CASSPGRATDTQYF. The DNA for the CDR3 is TGTGCCAGCTCACCAGGGCGGGCCACAGATACGCAGTATTTT.